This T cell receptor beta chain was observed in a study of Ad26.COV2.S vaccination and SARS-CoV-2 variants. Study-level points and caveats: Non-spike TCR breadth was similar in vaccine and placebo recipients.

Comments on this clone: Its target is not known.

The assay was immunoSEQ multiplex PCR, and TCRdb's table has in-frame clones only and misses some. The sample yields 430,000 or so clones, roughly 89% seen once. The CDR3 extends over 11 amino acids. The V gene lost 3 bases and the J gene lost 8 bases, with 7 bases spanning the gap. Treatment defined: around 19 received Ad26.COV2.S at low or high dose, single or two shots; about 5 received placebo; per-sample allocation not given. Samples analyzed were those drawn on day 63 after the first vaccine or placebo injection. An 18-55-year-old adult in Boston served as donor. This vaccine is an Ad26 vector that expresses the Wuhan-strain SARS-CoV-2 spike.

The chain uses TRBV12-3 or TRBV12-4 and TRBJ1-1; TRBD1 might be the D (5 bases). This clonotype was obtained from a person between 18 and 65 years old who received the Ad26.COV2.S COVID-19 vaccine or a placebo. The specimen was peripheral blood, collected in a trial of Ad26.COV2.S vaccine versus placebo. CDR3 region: CASSLGGEAFF. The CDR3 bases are TGTGCCAGCAGTTTGGGGGGGGAAGCTTTCTTT.